This entry features one T cell receptor beta chain sequence. No cognate antigen has been identified for it. No base quality information exists; no much larger clone differs at one position. This record belongs to a study of T-cell reconstitution after alpha-beta-depleted transplantation in children (dated by TCRdb to 2016 to 2017). For context, the study as a whole: Using TCR repertoire profiling, the study quantitatively followed how T-cell immune reconstitution unfolded in children after TCRalphabeta/CD19-depleted allogeneic hematopoietic cell transplantation.

The receptor library was made with PCR. The sequencer listed for this sample is Illumina HiSeq 2500. To normalize quantification of the TCRbeta repertoire, the TCR libraries were built with molecular barcoding that relied on unique molecular identifiers. The public sequencing data were trimmed at Q25 with fastp and processed into clonotypes with MiXCR by TCRdb, which kept only in-frame beta chains. Entries that share a CDR3 protein sequence are merged under the most common genes and DNA. This sample comprises some 490,000 distinct CDR3 sequences, around an eighth of them detected only once. The top ten clones comprise around 6.1% of the sample. Reading from cysteine to phenylalanine, the CDR3 counts 12 amino acids. The only DNA kept is the CDR3, 36 bases in frame from the first base. V was cut back by 4 bases and J by 8 bases, leaving a gap of 12 bases between them. The germline V gene (reference sequence) specifies DFQATT as CDR1 and SNEGSKA as CDR2.

The sequence joins TRBV20-1 to TRBJ2-1; TRBD2 could be the D gene, as 6 bases match. The sequence came from a human donor who donated a stem cell graft to a child with combined immunodeficiency. Sequenced here: PBMCs from the stem cell graft donor, sampled from the stem cell graft. The CDR3 protein sequence reads: CSATRPGDEQFF. The sequenced DNA: TGCAGTGCTACCCGACCGGGGGATGAGCAGTTCTTC.